Listed below are T cell receptor beta chains from one sample, sequenced in a study of blood T cell repertoires in COVID-19. Produced via immunoSEQ multiplex PCR; TCRdb's table is partial and in-frame only. This sample has some 200,000 clones, with approximately 80% found just once. The sequenced sample consisted of peripheral blood. The receptors were gathered from a human donor in a cohort sampled during active COVID-19. Each CDR3 is given with its conserved first and last residue. The order of the fields is clone size, V gene, J gene, D gene, CDR3 DNA, CDR3 protein. A D gene is named only where the DNA matches it firmly. Not every row has a clone size; where given, it reads once, few, many or a size class.

clone size: -
V gene: TRBV25-1
J gene: TRBJ1-1
D gene: TRBD1
CDR3 DNA: TGTGCCAGCAGGGATAACAGGGGAATCCCTGAAGCTTTCTTT
CDR3 protein: CASRDNRGIPEAFF

clone size: -
V gene: TRBV28
J gene: TRBJ1-1
D gene: TRBD1
CDR3 DNA: TGTGCCAGCAGTTTATCGGACAGGGGGACGGGGACTGAAGCTTTCTTT
CDR3 protein: CASSLSDRGTGTEAFF

clone size: -
V gene: TRBV9
J gene: TRBJ2-1
D gene: -
CDR3 DNA: TGTGCCAGCAGCGTAGAGGGTGGGGCCAAGGGCAATGAGCAGTTCTTC
CDR3 protein: CASSVEGGAKGNEQFF

clone size: -
V gene: TRBV5-1
J gene: TRBJ2-1
D gene: TRBD2
CDR3 DNA: TGCGCCAGCAGCTATCCGGGACTAGCGGGGACTAGCTCCTACAATGAGCAGTTCTTC
CDR3 protein: CASSYPGLAGTSSYNEQFF

clone size: few
V gene: TRBV12-3/TRBV12-4
J gene: TRBJ1-5
D gene: -
CDR3 DNA: TGTGCCAGCAGTTTATCTTTTAATCAGCCCCAGCATTTT
CDR3 protein: CASSLSFNQPQHF

clone size: once
V gene: TRBV11-2
J gene: TRBJ2-7
D gene: TRBD1
CDR3 DNA: TGTGCCAGCAGCCATACCGGGACAGGGGACTACGAGCAGTACTTC
CDR3 protein: CASSHTGTGDYEQYF

clone size: -
V gene: TRBV28
J gene: TRBJ2-7
D gene: -
CDR3 DNA: TGTGCCAGTAGTCTTGCTAGCGAAAACTACGAGCAGTACTTC
CDR3 protein: CASSLASENYEQYF

clone size: -
V gene: TRBV5-1
J gene: TRBJ2-5
D gene: TRBD1
CDR3 DNA: TGCGCCAGCAGTTCCCCGGCCGGGACAGGGGTAGAGACCCAGTACTTC
CDR3 protein: CASSSPAGTGVETQYF

clone size: -
V gene: TRBV4-2
J gene: TRBJ2-1
D gene: -
CDR3 DNA: TGTGCCAGCAGCCAAGAACTAACTAGCTCCTACAATGAGCAGTTCTTC
CDR3 protein: CASSQELTSSYNEQFF

clone size: -
V gene: TRBV7-2
J gene: TRBJ2-7
D gene: TRBD2
CDR3 DNA: TGTGCCAGCAGCTCCCGGACTAGCGGGACTAGGAACGAGCAGTACTTC
CDR3 protein: CASSSRTSGTRNEQYF

clone size: many
V gene: TRBV7-6
J gene: TRBJ2-1
D gene: TRBD2
CDR3 DNA: TGTGCCAGCAGTCGACTAGCGGTAAAAGAAGATGAGCAGTTCTTC
CDR3 protein: CASSRLAVKEDEQFF

clone size: -
V gene: TRBV10-3
J gene: TRBJ1-2
D gene: -
CDR3 DNA: TGTGCCATCAGTGAAACAGGGTTCTATGGCTACACCTTC
CDR3 protein: CAISETGFYGYTF